A selection of T cell receptor beta chains follows, all from one sample in a study of OX40 agonist ivuxolimab in advanced cancers. Repertoires were generated with immunoSEQ multiplex PCR, while TCRdb's copy carries only in-frame clones and drops some. Among about 5,100 clones listed, 50% to 80% were seen once. The sequencing used CD4+ or CD8+ T cells sorted from blood, collected in a trial of the OX40 agonist ivuxolimab. Receptor source: an adult with an advanced solid tumor such as melanoma, head and neck, liver or kidney cancer. The CDR3 runs from the conserved cysteine through the conserved F or W. The D gene is left open where the match is weak. The size entry is marked missing in some rows and otherwise reads once, few, many or a size class.

clone size	V gene	D gene	J gene	CDR3 DNA	CDR3 protein
NA	TRBV7-9	TRBD1	TRBJ2-7	TGTGCCAGCAGCGGGGGACAGCTAACCTACGAGCAGTACTTC	CASSGGQLTYEQYF
NA	TRBV27	TRBD1	TRBJ2-3	TGTGCCAGCAGTATCAGACAGGGCCTCACAGATACGCAGTATTTT	CASSIRQGLTDTQYF
large	TRBV10-1	TRBD1	TRBJ1-4	TGCGCCAGCAGTGGGACAGGGGAAACCGAAAAACTGTTTTTT	CASSGTGETEKLFF
NA	TRBV28	NA	TRBJ2-2	TGTGCCAGCAGTGAGGACTTAGCCCAGGGGGAGCTGTTTTTT	CASSEDLAQGELFF
NA	TRBV27	TRBD2	TRBJ2-7	TGTGCCAGCAGTTTACTGACTAGCGGGAGAAGCTTATACGAGCAGTACTTC	CASSLLTSGRSLYEQYF
NA	TRBV9	NA	TRBJ2-5	TGTGCCAGCAGCGTAGGTGCCGGCATCCAAGAGACCCAGTACTTC	CASSVGAGIQETQYF
NA	TRBV9	NA	TRBJ2-1	TGTGCCAGCAGCGTAGCCACAGGAAAATCCTACAATGAGCAGTTCTTC	CASSVATGKSYNEQFF
NA	TRBV19	NA	TRBJ2-3	TGTGCCAGTAGTTTACTAGGGACCCCACAAAATACGCAGTATTTT	CASSLLGTPQNTQYF
NA	TRBV11-2	TRBD2	TRBJ2-1	TGTGCCAGCAGCTTAGATCTTGGGCTAGCGGGTTACAATGAGCAGTTCTTC	CASSLDLGLAGYNEQFF
medium-sized	TRBV6-5	NA	TRBJ2-5	TGTGCCAGCAGTTACTTTGGGGGAGGCCAATACTTC	CASSYFGGGQYF
few	TRBV28	NA	TRBJ2-2	TGTGCCAGCAGTTTAGAGGGCGACACCGGGGAGCTGTTTTTT	CASSLEGDTGELFF